Listed here are 2 T cell receptor beta chains from one sample, sequenced in a study of shared clonotypes between healthy human individuals. Generated by immunoSEQ multiplex PCR, the TCRdb table keeps only in-frame clones and is missing some. In the table there are millions of clones, less than 95% of which are singletons. Only CD45RO-negative cells positively selected for CCR7 counted as naive CD8 cells, so terminally differentiated effector memory CD45RA+ cells were excluded. Sequenced: naive CD8+ T cells sorted from blood. These receptors all come from a young man in good health.

V is TRBV29-1 and J is TRBJ2-7; 8 bases are a match to TRBD1. The length of the CDR3 is 12 residues. Germline values: CDR1 SQVTM, CDR2 ANQGSEA. Trimming took 5 bases from V and 3 from J; bases not matched to a gene: 3. CDR3 protein: CSVLQGDYEQYF. DNA of the CDR3: TGCAGCGTTTTACAGGGGGACTACGAGCAGTACTTC.

The chain links TRBV6-5 to TRBJ2-1, with D tentatively TRBD1 (6 bases). V was pared by 0 bases and J by 5 bases, with 11 bases between. Germline V gives CDR1 MNHEY, CDR2 SVGAGI. The CDR3 is 15 amino acids. The CDR3 nucleotides read TGTGCCAGCAGTTACTCGCGGGCAGGGGACAATGAGCAGTTCTTC. Its translation is CASSYSRAGDNEQFF.